This TCR beta chain was found in a study of blood T cell repertoires in COVID-19. V lost 7 bases and J lost 1, with 13 bases in between. From germline, CDR1 is SNHLY and CDR2 FYNNEI. This CDR3 comprises 14 residues. Repertoires were generated with immunoSEQ multiplex PCR, while TCRdb's copy carries only in-frame clones and drops some. The data show 60,000 to 70,000 clones, almost 85% seen once. This receptor was obtained from a man aged 50 or older with acute or convalescent COVID-19. The specimen sequenced was peripheral blood. The chain carries TRBV2 and TRBJ2-5, with TRBD1 as a possible D gene (6 bases). The CDR3 bases are TGTGCCAGCACCAGGGGCTACCTCCAAGAGACCCAGTACTTC. Translation: CASTRGYLQETQYF. The full variable domain, with the rest looked up from reference TRBV2 and TRBJ2-5, is EPEVTQTPSHQVTQMGQEVILRCVPISNHLYFYWYRQILGQKVEFLVSFYNNEISEKSEIFDDQFSVERPDGSNFTLKIRSTKLEDSAMYFCASTRGYLQETQYFGPGTRLLVL.